This TCR beta chain was sequenced for a study of T cells after somatic rescue of genetic block. The CDR3 covers 18 residues. Germline trimming cut 4 bases from V and 4 bases from J; bases unmatched to any gene: 19. The germline V gene has CDR1 PRHDT and CDR2 FYEKMQ (reference sequence). TCRdb's copy holds only in-frame clones and misses some; the assay was immunoSEQ multiplex PCR. Here the sample spans some 90,000 clones, about 87% being singletons. The sequencing sample was made of peripheral blood mononuclear cells (PBMCs). This sequence was found in a woman younger than 30. The rearrangement joins TRBV13 to TRBJ2-7; 7 nucleotides align to TRBD1. DNA of the CDR3: TGTGCCAGCAGCTCTTACAGGGGATGGATGGTAGGGGGATACGAGCAGTACTTC. Its protein product is CASSSYRGWMVGGYEQYF.